This T cell receptor beta chain was identified during a study of pediatric ulcerative colitis. Losses at the gene ends were 4 bases for V and 2 bases for J; bases not matched to a gene: 6. This CDR3 contains 14 residues. CDR1 is SQVTM and CDR2 is ANQGSEA in the germline V gene. Concerning this clone: Its antigen is currently unknown.

Study observations and caveats: No controls had the two rectal clonotypes shared by ulcerative colitis patients. Rectal repertoires separated controls, mild-moderate and acute severe colitis.

During colonoscopy, one to two rectal pinch biopsies were collected. Before the diagnostic colonoscopy, ulcerative colitis patients were free of immunosuppressive medication. Samples were sequenced at Survey level, maximum 500,000 reads. Sequenced by immunoSEQ multiplex PCR; TCRdb stores in-frame clones only, minus some. The table lists 20,000 to 30,000 clones, approximately 71% of them singletons. The chain uses TRBV29-1 and TRBJ2-7, with 9 positions matching TRBD2. The sequence derives from a boy younger than 18 with severe ulcerative colitis. Sequenced input: gut tissue. The CDR3, as DNA: TGCAGCGTTGTAACTGCGGGAGGGCCCTACGAGCAGTACTTC. Translated, it gives CSVVTAGGPYEQYF.